This TCR beta chain was recovered during a study of blood T cell repertoires in COVID-19. Study summary: Collection of acute and convalescent COVID-19 samples took place in the United States, Italy and Spain. The cDNA or gDNA used as material had been derived from T cells, B-cell-depleted T cells, or PBMCs.

CDR1 MNHNS and CDR2 SASEGT come from the germline V gene. Deletions cut 7 bases from V and 4 bases from J, with 17 bases between. The CDR3 has 15 amino acids. The authors' processing: Counts of nucleated cells, estimated from reference gene primer amplification, were obtained. Measured with immunoSEQ multiplex PCR; TCRdb has only the in-frame clones, and not every one. From that table come the V and J calls and clone size; the DNA was used to work out D and trimming. In the table there are 150,000 to 200,000 clones, around four fifths of which are singletons. The sequenced sample consisted of peripheral blood. The receptor's source is a human donor in a cohort sampled during active COVID-19. The chain links TRBV6-1 to TRBJ2-1; D might be TRBD2 (6 bases). The CDR3: CASTVGRGSYNEQFF. CDR3 nucleotide sequence: TGTGCCAGCACCGTCGGGAGAGGGTCGTACAATGAGCAGTTCTTC.